The 25 T cell receptor beta chains below were found in one sample sequenced in a study of PD-1 blockade in classical Hodgkin lymphoma. Indicated time point: newly diagnosed, previously untreated cHL patient sample. The authors purified CD4+ T cells from thawed PBMCs by magnetic negative selection. Profiled with immunoSEQ multiplex PCR; TCRdb holds only in-frame clones, not every one. The sample has about 15,000 clones, about 82% seen once; the top ten hold less than 1%. What was sequenced was CD4+ T cells from blood. These TCRs come from a human donor with classical Hodgkin lymphoma.

The chain recombines TRBV7-6 with TRBJ2-7; TRBD2 agrees at 11 bases. The V segment lost 1 base and the J segment 3 bases; nucleotides outside the gene matches: 20. The V gene's germline CDR1 is SGHVS and CDR2 FNYEAQ. CDR3 length equals 21 residues. DNA for the CDR3: TGTGCCAGCAGCTTAGGACCGCCCTCCTCTAGCGGGAGGCCCACGTTCTACGAGCAGTACTTC. It encodes CASSLGPPSSSGRPTFYEQYF.

The chain joins TRBV10-2 to TRBJ2-7; no clear D. The germline V gene has CDR1 WSHSY and CDR2 SAAADI. The CDR3 is 13 residues long. The V end was cut by 4 bases, the J end by 3 bases, with 10 bases between. The CDR3 loop is CASSGPPIYEQYF. The DNA for the CDR3 is TGCGCCAGCAGTGGCCCCCCGATCTACGAGCAGTACTTC.

The rearrangement uses TRBV28 and TRBJ2-3; no definite D call. Trimming shortened V by 2 bases and J by 1 base, and 10 bases separated the two germline ends. CDR1 and CDR2 from the germline V gene are MDHEN and SYDVKM. The length of the CDR3 is 15 residues. In nucleotides, the CDR3 is TGTGCCAGCAGTTTAACGGGTAGTGGCACAGATACGCAGTATTTT. As protein: CASSLTGSGTDTQYF.

This clone occurred once. This chain uses TRBV15 with TRBJ2-1; 7 positions agree with TRBD1. CDR1 LNHNV and CDR2 YYDKDF come from the germline V gene (reference sequence). The CDR3 has 17 residues. After removal of 0 bases from V and 0 bases from J, the junction contained 5 bases not matched to a gene. CDR3 sequence reads: CATSRDTGASSYNEQFF. The DNA for the CDR3 is TGTGCCACCAGCAGAGATACAGGGGCGAGCTCCTACAATGAGCAGTTCTTC.

The chain links TRBV5-4 to TRBJ2-7, with 10 bases that match TRBD2. The CDR3 consists of 17 residues. Germline lookup yields CDR1 SGHNT and CDR2 YYREEE (reference sequence). V shed 0 bases and J 3 bases; nucleotides not matched to a gene: 9. CDR3 bases: TGTGCCAGCAGCTTGGTTGGGGGGTCTAGCGGGAGCTACGAGCAGTACTTC. Residues: CASSLVGGSSGSYEQYF.

The V and J genes are TRBV5-1 and TRBJ2-4; TRBD1 or TRBD2 may be the D gene (9 bases each). CDR3 size: 14 residues. Germline CDR1 and CDR2: SGHRS and YFSETQ. Trimming shortened V by 4 bases and J by 10 bases, and 18 bases separated the two germline ends. The DNA for the CDR3 is TGCGCCAGCAGCAAGGACAGGGGACTAGCTATTCAGTACTTC. It codes for CASSKDRGLAIQYF.

This sequence joins TRBV19 and TRBJ1-5; no firm D call. This CDR3 has 16 amino acids. In germline, CDR1 is LNHDA, CDR2 SQIVND (reference sequence). The V and J ends lost 1 base and 6 bases respectively, with 16 bases between them. The CDR3 region is CASSIVSGNLGQPQHF. The CDR3 region has the DNA TGTGCCAGTAGTATAGTATCCGGGAATTTGGGTCAGCCCCAGCATTTT.

The chain uses TRBV6-1 and TRBJ1-3; D call uncertain. The CDR3 extends over 15 amino acids. The germline gives CDR1 MNHNS, CDR2 SASEGT. The V end was cut by 1 base, the J end by 1 base, with 8 bases between. The CDR3 protein is CASSEVTASGNTIYF. The DNA for the CDR3 is TGTGCCAGCAGTGAAGTAACAGCGTCTGGAAACACCATATATTTT.

The rearrangement joins TRBV7-8 to TRBJ1-2; 8 bases are shared with TRBD1. The trim removed 6 bases at V and 7 bases at J, leaving 13 bases unmatched. Germline CDR1 is SGHVS and CDR2 is FQNEAQ. The CDR3 length is 15 residues. The CDR3 reads CASSSDRGGTGGYTF. CDR3 nucleotides: TGTGCCAGCAGTTCAGACAGGGGAGGAACGGGTGGCTACACCTTC.

J is TRBJ2-5 and V is TRBV19, with D maybe TRBD1 (6 bases). This CDR3 spans 13 amino acids. The germline CDR1 and CDR2 sequences are LNHDA and SQIVND (reference sequence). V was pared by 8 bases and J by 5 bases, with 15 bases between. CDR3 sequence (DNA): TGTGCCAGTGGGGGTAGGCAGGGGGAGACCCAGTACTTC. It encodes CASGGRQGETQYF.

The CDR3 DNA follows: TGTGCCAGCAGTTCAAGGTTGGGATCCTACGAGCAGTACTTC. Translating it yields CASSSRLGSYEQYF. The J gene is TRBJ2-7, the V gene TRBV27; D call uncertain. CDR1 and CDR2 (germline): MNHEY, SMNVEV (reference sequence). The CDR3 sequence is 14 residues long. Trimming shortened V by 4 bases and J by 1 base, and 11 bases separated the two germline ends.

This clone has just one count. V is TRBV9 and J is TRBJ2-7; TRBD1 might be the D (6 bases). In germline, CDR1 is SGDLS, CDR2 YYNGEE. The CDR3 runs to 15 residues. V was trimmed by 0 bases and J by 3 bases, leaving 13 bases between them. CDR3 sequence (DNA): TGTGCCAGCAGCGTAGGTGCCAGGGGAGTCTACGAGCAGTACTTC. It encodes CASSVGARGVYEQYF.

The chain joins TRBV6-5 to TRBJ2-3, with D unresolved. Germline lookup yields CDR1 MNHEY and CDR2 SVGAGI. Trimming stripped 4 bases from V and 1 base from J, with 12 bases between. CDR3 length: 15 residues. The CDR3 coding sequence is TGTGCCAGCAGTTCGCTGTTTGTGGGCACAGATACGCAGTATTTT. This encodes CASSSLFVGTDTQYF.

The chain uses TRBV2 and TRBJ2-7, with 7 bases identical to TRBD2. Germline V gene sequence: CDR1 SNHLY, CDR2 FYNNEI. V lost 7 bases, J lost 0 bases, and 15 bases stayed unmatched. The CDR3 has 17 amino acids. This CDR3 is CASTQIEGGNPSYEQYF. The CDR3 nucleotides read TGTGCCAGCACGCAAATAGAGGGAGGGAACCCCTCCTACGAGCAGTACTTC.

The chain carries TRBV18 and TRBJ1-4, with 7 bases lining up with TRBD1. The V gene's germline CDR1 is KGHSH and CDR2 LQKENI. The trim removed 3 bases at V and 7 bases at J, leaving 8 bases unmatched. The length of the CDR3 is 15 residues. CDR3 loop: CASSPPGQIGEKLFF. CDR3 nucleotide sequence: TGTGCCAGCTCACCCCCGGGACAGATAGGTGAAAAACTGTTTTTT.

The rearrangement uses TRBV7-2 and TRBJ2-7; TRBD1 aligns across 9 bases. This CDR3 comprises 14 residues. V lost 6 bases and J lost 5; bases outside the gene matches: 8. Germline lookup yields CDR1 SGHTA and CDR2 FQGNSA. The CDR3 region is CASSLRDRAHEQYF. The CDR3 DNA follows: TGTGCCAGCAGTTTAAGGGACAGGGCTCACGAGCAGTACTTC.

The chain combines TRBV25-1 with TRBJ2-5; 9 positions match TRBD2. Germline V gives CDR1 MGHDK, CDR2 SYGVNS. The CDR3 contains 14 residues. Germline trimming cut 3 bases from V and 5 bases from J; bases unmatched to any gene: 4. CDR3 residues: CASSELAGYETQYF. The DNA of the CDR3 is TGTGCCAGCAGTGAGCTAGCGGGGTACGAGACCCAGTACTTC.

Only a few counts were recorded for this clone. The chain uses TRBV28 and TRBJ2-2, with D possibly matching TRBD1 (5 bases). The germline V gene encodes CDR1 MDHEN and CDR2 SYDVKM. V lost 6 bases and J 0 bases, leaving 5 bases between the germline ends. The CDR3 length is 13 residues. DNA for the CDR3: TGTGCCAGCAGACAGGCGAACACCGGGGAGCTGTTTTTT. Its protein product is CASRQANTGELFF.

V is TRBV7-3 and J is TRBJ2-7; the match to TRBD1 covers 9 bases. Germline V gives CDR1 SGHTA, CDR2 FQGTGA. The CDR3 extends over 13 amino acids. V dropped 3 bases and J dropped 7; count of bases not matched to a gene: 4. CDR3 protein: CASSFDRGGEQYF. Here the CDR3 DNA reads TGTGCCAGCAGCTTTGACAGGGGGGGTGAGCAGTACTTC.

V and J are TRBV7-9 and TRBJ1-4; D call uncertain. The CDR3 is 15 residues long. V was cut by 8 bases and J by 0 bases, with 13 bases left in between. Germline CDR1 and CDR2: SEHNR and FQNEAQ (reference sequence). CDR3 in amino acids: CASGGQATTNEKLFF. CDR3 DNA sequence: TGTGCCAGCGGAGGGCAGGCGACAACTAATGAAAAACTGTTTTTT.

The rearrangement uses TRBV4-3 and TRBJ2-3, with TRBD2 matching 11 bases. V trimming: 2 bases; J trimming: 2 bases; junction bases outside the gene matches: 6. This CDR3 is 17 amino acids long. Germline V gene lookup returns CDR1 LGHNA and CDR2 YSLEER. DNA of the CDR3: TGCGCCAGCAGCCAAAAACTAGCGGGAGCCCCCACAGATACGCAGTATTTT. Translating gives CASSQKLAGAPTDTQYF.

V gene TRBV7-9 combines with J gene TRBJ2-7, with 7 bases that match TRBD2. After removal of 2 bases from V and 3 bases from J, the junction contained 4 bases not matched to a gene. This CDR3 spans 14 amino acids. Germline CDR1 SEHNR, CDR2 FQNEAQ (reference sequence). CDR3 in DNA: TGTGCCAGCAGCTTATCGGGGGGTTACTACGAGCAGTACTTC. As protein: CASSLSGGYYEQYF.

The J gene is TRBJ2-1, the V gene TRBV9; TRBD2 agrees at 10 bases. Germline CDR1 SGDLS, CDR2 YYNGEE. The CDR3 has 16 residues. The ends lost 1 base at V and 8 bases at J; junction bases unmatched: 9. Here the CDR3 reads CASSVRTSGIAHEQFF. Written as DNA, the CDR3 is TGTGCCAGCAGCGTACGCACTAGCGGGATTGCCCATGAGCAGTTCTTC.

This clone came up once. J is TRBJ2-3 and V is TRBV7-9; D gene ambiguous. The germline V gene has CDR1 SEHNR and CDR2 FQNEAQ (reference sequence). Trimming left V 3 bases short and J 0 bases short, with 10 bases between. This CDR3 comprises 15 residues. The CDR3 sequence: CASSFLLSSTDTQYF. As DNA, the CDR3 is TGTGCCAGCAGCTTCCTGCTGTCTAGCACAGATACGCAGTATTTT.

This clone was seen only once. The chain has TRBV28 and TRBJ2-7; tentatively, D is TRBD1 or TRBD2 (6 bases each). This CDR3 is 14 amino acids long. The V and J ends lost 4 bases and 3 bases respectively, with 13 bases between them. CDR1 is MDHEN and CDR2 is SYDVKM in the germline V gene. The CDR3 nucleotides are TGTGCCAGCAGTTCCGACAGGACTATCTACGAGCAGTACTTC. This encodes CASSSDRTIYEQYF. Full variable domain (rest looked up from reference TRBV28 and TRBJ2-7): DVKVTQSSRYLVKRTGEKVFLECVQDMDHENMFWYRQDPGLGLRLIYFSYDVKMKEKGDIPEGYSVSREKKERFSLILESASTNQTSMYLCASSSDRTIYEQYFGPGTRLTVT.